This TCR beta chain originates from a study of T cells in Graves' hyperthyroidism and ophthalmopathy. RNA transcripts yielded amplified TCR beta CDR3 regions. The HTBI primer set was used in a first-round RT-PCR of the TCR CDR3. In TCRdb, the multiplex PCR reads were re-called with MiXCR into one record per CDR3 protein. Here the sample spans a few hundred thousand distinct CDR3 sequences, about 19% being singletons. Clinical Activity Scores of at least 3, NOSPECS grades of at least 4 and durations under 3 months characterized ophthalmopathy patients. The germline V gene encodes CDR1 MNHEY and CDR2 SMNVEV (reference sequence). The CDR3 covers 14 residues. J was trimmed by 7 bases and V by 7 bases; bases with no gene match: 7.

The chain carries TRBV27 and TRBJ2-1; 10 bases fit TRBD1. Specimen: blood. The sequence derives from a middle-aged man with Graves' ophthalmopathy. The CDR3: CASNHRDRGNEQFF. CDR3 nucleotide sequence: TGTGCCAGCAACCACCGGGACAGGGGAAATGAGCAGTTCTTC.